This T cell receptor (beta chain) originates from a study of CD4 T cells in relation to SARS-CoV-2 and coronaviruses. Study in general: No peptide or an HIV-1 Nef peptide pool served as negative control.

Before the COVID-19 pandemic, during about 2011-2019, CD4+ T cells were taken from unexposed donors. After approximately 10 days of culture, CD4+ T cells were isolated. The CDR3 length is 17 residues. V dropped 5 bases and J dropped 8; count of bases not matched to a gene: 9. Germline V gene data show CDR1 as KGHSH and CDR2 as LQKENI. Regarding this clone: The antigen remains unidentified.

Profiling relied on immunoSEQ multiplex PCR, and the TCRdb table lists in-frame clones only, not all of them. The sample holds 17,000 or so clones, roughly 80% seen once. This clonotype was sampled from a human donor in good health. The gene calls are TRBV18 and TRBJ2-1, with 16 positions matching TRBD2. What was sequenced was CD4+ T cells from PBMCs, cultured in vitro. DNA of the CDR3: TGTGCCAGCTCAGAGAACCCGGGACTAGCGGGAGGGGATGAGCAGTTCTTC. It yields the protein CASSENPGLAGGDEQFF.